This paragraph covers one T cell receptor beta chain sequence. Its antigen is currently unknown. V lost 5 bases and J lost 3; bases outside the gene matches: 2. Germline V CDR1 and CDR2: LNHNV, YYDKDF (reference sequence). CDR3 length equals 13 residues. It was with 60 Vbeta and 13 Jbeta primers that the PCR ran. Sequencing used immunoSEQ multiplex PCR; TCRdb keeps in-frame clones, though not all of them. The data hold roughly 140,000 clones, with over 80% observed a single time. The data were taken from a study of cytomegalovirus exposure and HLA in healthy donors. Study-wide findings and caveats: The study designated some 180 TCR beta chains cytomegalovirus-associated.

The clonotype comes from a female donor in good health and CMV-seronegative. V is TRBV15 and J is TRBJ1-2, with TRBD1 identical over 8 bases. Sequencing was performed on PBMCs. CDR3 bases: TGTGCCACCAGCCCGACAGGGGACTATGGCTACACCTTC. It specifies CATSPTGDYGYTF.